These T cell receptor beta chains were read from a single sample in a study of OX40 agonist ivuxolimab in advanced cancers. The method was immunoSEQ multiplex PCR; TCRdb's version includes in-frame clones alone and lacks a portion of them. The sample yields about 73,000 clones, 86% seen once. This specimen was CD4+ or CD8+ T cells sorted from blood, taken in a trial of the OX40 agonist ivuxolimab. The source is an adult with an advanced solid tumor such as melanoma, head and neck, liver or kidney cancer. The CDR3 runs from the conserved cysteine through the conserved F or W. D genes are given only for firm matches. The listing skips clone size in some rows; elsewhere it reads once, few, many or a size class.

j_gene | abundance | d_gene | v_gene | CDR3nt | CDR3aa
TRBJ1-2 | NA | NA | TRBV6-5 | TGTGCCAGCAGTTACGGCTATGGCTACACCTTC | CASSYGYGYTF
TRBJ1-2 | NA | NA | TRBV4-1 | TGCGCCAGCAGCCAAGTTTTACAGGTCTCCTATGGCTACACCTTC | CASSQVLQVSYGYTF
TRBJ2-3 | NA | TRBD2 | TRBV5-1 | TGCGCCAGCAGCCCACTAGCGGGGGGGCCAGATACGCAGTATTTT | CASSPLAGGPDTQYF
TRBJ2-5 | NA | NA | TRBV7-7 | TGTGCCAGCAGCTTACGGGCCGTGGAGACCCAGTACTTC | CASSLRAVETQYF
TRBJ2-3 | NA | NA | TRBV6-5 | TGTGCCAGCAGGGGGGTGGATACGCAGTATTTT | CASRGVDTQYF
TRBJ1-1 | NA | TRBD1 | TRBV7-2 | TGTGCCAGCAGCACAGGGGCCCCTGGCGCTGAAGCTTTCTTT | CASSTGAPGAEAFF
TRBJ2-7 | NA | TRBD1 | TRBV6-1 | TGTGCCAGCATACTAGGGGGCCAGGGTTCCTACGAGCAGTACTTC | CASILGGQGSYEQYF
TRBJ2-7 | NA | NA | TRBV4-3 | TGCGCCAGCAGCCAACAACACAGGGCCGGTAACCACGAGCAGTACTTC | CASSQQHRAGNHEQYF
TRBJ2-7 | NA | TRBD1 | TRBV20-1 | TGCAGTGCCGGGACAGTGGGACAAGAATACTTC | CSAGTVGQEYF
TRBJ1-1 | NA | TRBD1 | TRBV7-3 | TGTGCCAGCAGCTTACGGCCCCGTGGTACAGGGGGCACTGAAGCTTTCTTT | CASSLRPRGTGGTEAFF
TRBJ2-5 | NA | TRBD2 | TRBV10-3 | TGTGCCATCAGCCAGACTAGCATTGAGACCCAGTACTTC | CAISQTSIETQYF
TRBJ1-1 | NA | NA | TRBV18 | TGTGCCAGCTCACCGGGGCCGAGGGGCGGTGGCACTGAAGCTTTCTTT | CASSPGPRGGGTEAFF
TRBJ2-2 | NA | TRBD2 | TRBV7-2 | TGTGCCAGCAACTATCTAGCGGGCGGGGAGCTGTTTTTT | CASNYLAGGELFF
TRBJ1-2 | once | TRBD1 | TRBV5-1 | TGCGCCAGCAGCTTCACAGGGGGCGCGAGCTATGGCTACACCTTC | CASSFTGGASYGYTF
TRBJ2-2 | NA | NA | TRBV13 | TGTGCCAGCAGCCCGTCGTTGGACAGACCGAACACCGGGGAGCTGTTTTTT | CASSPSLDRPNTGELFF